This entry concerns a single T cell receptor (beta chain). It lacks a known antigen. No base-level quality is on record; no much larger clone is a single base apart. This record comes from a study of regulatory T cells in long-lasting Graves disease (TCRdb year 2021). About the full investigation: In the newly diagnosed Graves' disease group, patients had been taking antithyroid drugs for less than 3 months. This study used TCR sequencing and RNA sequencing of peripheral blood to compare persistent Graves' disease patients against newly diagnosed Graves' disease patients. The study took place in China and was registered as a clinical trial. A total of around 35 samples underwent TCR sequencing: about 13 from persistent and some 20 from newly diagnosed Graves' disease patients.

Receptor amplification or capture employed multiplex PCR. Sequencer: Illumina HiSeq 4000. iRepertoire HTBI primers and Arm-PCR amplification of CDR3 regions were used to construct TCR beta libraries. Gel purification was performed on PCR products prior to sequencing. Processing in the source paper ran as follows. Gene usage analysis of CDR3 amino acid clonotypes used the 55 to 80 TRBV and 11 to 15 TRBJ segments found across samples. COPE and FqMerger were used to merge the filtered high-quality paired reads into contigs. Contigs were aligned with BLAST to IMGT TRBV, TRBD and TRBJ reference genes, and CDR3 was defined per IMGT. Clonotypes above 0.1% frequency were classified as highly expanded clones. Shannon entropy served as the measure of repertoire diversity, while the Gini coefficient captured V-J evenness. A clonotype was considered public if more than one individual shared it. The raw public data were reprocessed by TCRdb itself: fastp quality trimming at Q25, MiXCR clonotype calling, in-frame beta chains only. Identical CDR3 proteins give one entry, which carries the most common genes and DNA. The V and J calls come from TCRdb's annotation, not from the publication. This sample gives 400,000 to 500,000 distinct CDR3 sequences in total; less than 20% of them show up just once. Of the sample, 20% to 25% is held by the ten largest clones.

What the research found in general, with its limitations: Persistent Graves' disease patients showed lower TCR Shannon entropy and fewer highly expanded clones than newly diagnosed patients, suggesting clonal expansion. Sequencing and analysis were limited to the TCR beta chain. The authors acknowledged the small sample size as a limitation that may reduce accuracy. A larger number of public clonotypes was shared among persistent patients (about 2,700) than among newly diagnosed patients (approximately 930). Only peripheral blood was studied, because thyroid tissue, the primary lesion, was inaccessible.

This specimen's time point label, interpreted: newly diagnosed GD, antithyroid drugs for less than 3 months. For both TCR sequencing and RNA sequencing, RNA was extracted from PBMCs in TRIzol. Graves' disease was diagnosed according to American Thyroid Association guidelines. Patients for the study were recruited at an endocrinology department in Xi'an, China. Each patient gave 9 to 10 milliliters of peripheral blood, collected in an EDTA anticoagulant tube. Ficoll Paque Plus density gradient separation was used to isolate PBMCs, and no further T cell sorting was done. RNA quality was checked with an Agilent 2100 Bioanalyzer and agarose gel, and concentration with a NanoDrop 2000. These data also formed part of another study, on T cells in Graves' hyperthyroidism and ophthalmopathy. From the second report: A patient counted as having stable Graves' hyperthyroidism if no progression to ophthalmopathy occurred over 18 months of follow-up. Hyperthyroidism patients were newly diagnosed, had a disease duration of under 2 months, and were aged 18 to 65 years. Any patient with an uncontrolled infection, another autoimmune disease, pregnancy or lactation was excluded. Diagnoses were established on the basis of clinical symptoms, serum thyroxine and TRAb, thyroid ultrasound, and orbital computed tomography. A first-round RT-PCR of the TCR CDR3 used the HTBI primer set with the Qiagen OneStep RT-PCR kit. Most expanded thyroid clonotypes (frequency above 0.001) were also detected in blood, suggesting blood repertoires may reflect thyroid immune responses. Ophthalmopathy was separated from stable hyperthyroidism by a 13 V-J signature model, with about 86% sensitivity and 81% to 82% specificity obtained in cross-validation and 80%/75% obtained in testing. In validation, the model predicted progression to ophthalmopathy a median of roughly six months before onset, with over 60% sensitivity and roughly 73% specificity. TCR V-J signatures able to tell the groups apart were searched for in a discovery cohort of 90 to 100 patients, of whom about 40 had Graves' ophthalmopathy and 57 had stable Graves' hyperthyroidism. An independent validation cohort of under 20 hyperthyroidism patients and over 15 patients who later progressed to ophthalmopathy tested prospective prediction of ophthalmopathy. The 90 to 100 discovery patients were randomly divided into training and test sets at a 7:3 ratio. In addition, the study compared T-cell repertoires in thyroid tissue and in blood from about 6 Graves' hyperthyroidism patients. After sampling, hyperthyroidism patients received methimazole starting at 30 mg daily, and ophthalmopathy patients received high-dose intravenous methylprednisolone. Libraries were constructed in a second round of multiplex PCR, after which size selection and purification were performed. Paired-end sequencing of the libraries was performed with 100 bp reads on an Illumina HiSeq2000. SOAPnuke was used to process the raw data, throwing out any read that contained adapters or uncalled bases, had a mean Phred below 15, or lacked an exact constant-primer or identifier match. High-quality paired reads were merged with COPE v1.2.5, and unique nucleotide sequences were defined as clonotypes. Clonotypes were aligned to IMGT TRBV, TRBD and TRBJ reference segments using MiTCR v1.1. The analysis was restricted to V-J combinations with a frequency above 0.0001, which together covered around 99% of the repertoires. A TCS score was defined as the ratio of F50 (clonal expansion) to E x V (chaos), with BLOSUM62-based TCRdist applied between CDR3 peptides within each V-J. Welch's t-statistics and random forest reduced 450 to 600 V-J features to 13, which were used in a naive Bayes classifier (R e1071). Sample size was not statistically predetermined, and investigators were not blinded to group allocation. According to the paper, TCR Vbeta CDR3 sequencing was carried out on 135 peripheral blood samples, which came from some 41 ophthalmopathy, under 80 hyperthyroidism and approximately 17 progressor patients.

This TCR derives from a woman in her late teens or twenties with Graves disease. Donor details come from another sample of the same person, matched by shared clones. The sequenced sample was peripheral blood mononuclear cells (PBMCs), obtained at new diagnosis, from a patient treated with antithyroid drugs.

The DNA sequence is TGCAGCGTTGAAAAGGCAGGTAGATACGAGCAGTACTTC. It translates as CSVEKAGRYEQYF. The sequence joins TRBV29-1 to TRBJ2-7; there is no confident call for the D gene. V is pared back by 2 bases and J by 4 bases, with 12 bases lying between the germline termini. CDR1 SQVTM and CDR2 ANQGSEA were looked up in the germline V gene. Including cysteine and phenylalanine, the CDR3 has 13 amino acids. Only CDR3 DNA remains: 39 bases, in frame from the first base.